Here is one TCR beta chain with its context. The antigen this receptor binds is unknown. No base-level quality is on record; no much larger clone is a single base apart. The data were obtained in a study of cytomegalovirus exposure and HLA in healthy donors (dated by TCRdb to the late 2010s). Study-wide context: In an earlier analysis of 587 of the donors, under 300 Gb of sequence data and approximately 100 million unique TCR beta sequences from 150 million to 200 million T cells were reported. Approximately 330 gigabases of sequencing data and 75 million to 85 million unique TCR sequences made up an early release that covered 640 HLA-typed donors. The genetic ancestry cluster associated with self-reported Caucasian donors included 81% of the 350 to 500 genotyped donors. The study was designed to test whether signatures of past pathogen exposure could be identified by cataloging public T cell receptors. The study used immunosequencing to profile the T cell repertoires of approximately 640 subjects and linked those repertoires to cytomegalovirus serostatus. Along with the roughly 700-subject first cohort, a separate validation cohort of about 110 different subjects was used. High-throughput TCR immunosequencing, statistical association of individual TCRs with disease status, and machine learning were combined to predict cytomegalovirus infection status. A later analysis re-examined previously published TCR beta repertoires from several hundred donors and added high-resolution HLA genotyping to investigate patterns of TCR occurrence. Rather than drawing on any new phenotypic data, the later analysis identified candidate immune exposures from TCR beta sequences and the way those sequences occurred across donors. An earlier analysis of about 620 of the donors applied high-throughput TCR beta sequencing to assess whether each TCR beta V gene segment acted as functional or pseudogenic. Donor age, sex, ethnicity and CMV serostatus were compiled together with the repertoire data. A later genetic analysis took genome-wide SNP genotypes for 398 of the 666 donors and used that subset as a discovery cohort. All discovery cohort repertoires had been generated on a single sequencing platform. HLA typing covered class I and class II loci at four-digit resolution. Typing coverage varied by locus: roughly 620-630 donors for A, B, C, DRB1 and DQB1; 522 for DQA1; approximately 570 for DPA1; around 450 for DPB1. Four or five DR-DQ haplotypes were handled as single units for association and clustering because linkage in the cohort was strong. Among under 450 genotyped donors of the cohort, an average of approximately 230,000 unique TCR beta nucleotide sequences were sequenced per donor, approximately 20% of them non-productive. General study outcomes and caveats: In a later genetic analysis, fewer N-insertions in productive TCRs were reported among donors in an Asian-associated ancestry cluster than the roughly 640-donor mean. Immune exposure information for the cohort was limited to CMV serostatus. The study gave a list of under 200 TCR beta chains associated with cytomegalovirus. The presence/absence analyses assumed that sequencing depth was roughly uniform across donors, and that assumption may not be true. The 87-base-pair reads could not distinguish some IMGT-functional V segments, including TRBV6-2 and TRBV6-3, so those segments were excluded. Three of the identified cytomegalovirus-associated TCR beta chains were confirmed in vitro to be specific for cytomegalovirus antigens. Only TCR beta chains were sequenced in this cohort, and the absence of alpha or paired-chain data limited detectable features. A further reported finding was that TCR beta sequences accurately predicted the HLA-A and HLA-B alleles for most subjects in the first cohort. When HLA alleles, especially DR and DQ, strongly co-occurred, attributing TCR associations to individual alleles was difficult. According to a later analysis, most CMV-associated TCR beta chains appeared to be HLA-restricted, and the HLA associations seemed to be driven largely by CMV exposure. In a later analysis, some 18,000 TCR beta sequences were associated with specific HLA alleles at a false discovery rate of 0.05. A later analysis reported that several top co-occurrence clusters appeared linked to parvovirus B19, influenza, CMV and Epstein-Barr virus. In an earlier analysis of approximately 590 of the donors, most TCR beta V segments appeared in productive rearrangements about 90% or about 30% of the time, broadly matching IMGT annotations. The authors suggested that the approach could potentially be extended to other disease states and immunological phenotypes. Most TCR sequences were seen in very few donors, while some public TCRs were found in many individuals. Correlated functional status among segregating V segments might reflect linkage disequilibrium, but an unknown experimental factor could not be ruled out. The classifier was reported to diagnose cytomegalovirus status with high specificity and sensitivity in both the original cohort and the validation cohort. Because HLA typing was missing for some donors at each locus, association tests included only the typed subset. The sequencing pipeline was judged likely to have produced a cluster of highly shared sequence variants as a technical artifact. The earlier analysis of a few hundred of the donors excluded some 15 rarely observed V segments, including chromosome 9 orphons, because counts were too low. In a later analysis, HLA-associated TCR beta chains showed more clonal expansion and lower generation probabilities than non-associated chains that were equally common. V-gene and J-gene trimming of TCR beta chains was associated with a missense DCLRE1C variant in a later genetic analysis, and the association was replicated in an independent cohort. According to a later analysis, TCR association rates differed among HLA loci, with DRB1 alleles showing the most associated TCRs and HLA-C alleles showing the fewest.

The library was obtained by the immunoSEQ multiplex PCR assay. For the multiplex PCR, a mixture combining 60 forward primers for TCR Vbeta segments and 13 reverse primers for TCR Jbeta segments was used. A multiplex PCR assay on genomic DNA amplified the CDR3 region of rearranged TCR beta genes. The amplified TCR beta libraries were sequenced on the Illumina HiSeq System as 87-base-pair reads. The published analysis was carried out like this. In a later analysis, roughly 80 million unique TCR beta chains were counted across the 650 to 750 repertoires, and roughly 10 million of these chains were shared by at least two donors. A nearest-neighbor algorithm error-corrected the raw reads and collapsed the reads into unique sequences, merging closely related sequences to remove PCR and sequencing errors. CDR3 sequences were aligned to IMGT reference sequences to assign V, D and J gene segments. Each retained sequence needed at least a six-nucleotide match to both a V gene segment and a J gene segment. A rearrangement counted as productive if the CDR3 had no stop codons and remained in frame with V and J, and every other rearrangement counted as non-productive. Following IMGT convention, CDR3 was defined as the stretch from the second conserved V-encoded cysteine up to the conserved J-encoded phenylalanine. In an earlier analysis of more than 550 of the donors, sequences lacking an unambiguous match to a single V gene segment were excluded. An earlier analysis of around 600 of the donors classified V segments as functional when productive rearrangements were above 56.7% and as segregating when the standard deviation between donors was above 5%. To diagnose cytomegalovirus status from the catalog of TCR beta chain sequences, a statistical classification framework was built. In a later analysis, TCR nucleotide sequences were compared against IMGT/GENE-DB human TR gene sequences so that V and J genes could be assigned. Using the TCRdist pipeline, a later analysis assigned CDR3 sequences along with most-parsimonious VDJ recombination scenarios. A later analysis defined each TCR beta chain by its CDR3 amino acid sequence plus V-gene family, and excluded reads lacking a unique V-gene family. To address suspected cross-contamination and a sequencing artifact, a later analysis removed 592 highly shared, low-generation-probability nucleotide sequences. In a later analysis, a clonal expansion index was calculated for each public chain from normalized within-repertoire ranks of inferred template counts. In a later analysis, generation probabilities were computed using a VDJ recombination model fitted to out-of-frame rearrangements, and the results were checked against IGoR. In a later analysis, TCR-TCR, TCR-HLA and TCR-CMV co-occurrence was scored with hypergeometric tests, and a repertoire-size bias correction was applied to TCR pairs. To estimate false discovery rates, a later analysis permuted the HLA or CMV assignments 20 times. In a later analysis, co-occurring TCRs were grouped using DBSCAN, and TCRdist sequence similarity was added for clustering within HLA-allele-positive subsets. For co-occurrence clustering, repertoires with fewer than 30,000 or more than 120,000 public chains were excluded, along with roughly 5 repertoires with anomalous nucleotide sharing. Sourced from immuneACCESS, this table was stored by TCRdb with only in-frame sequences that have V and J called. A share of the clones is absent; for the studies checked, an unresolved V gene accounts for under half, and the remainder has no known explanation. That table furnishes V, J and clone size, whereas the DNA furnished D and trimming. In all, the sample holds more than 150,000 clones, and approximately 81% of those were seen once. The ten largest clones represent about 2.3% of the sample.

The cohort comprised some 680 healthy bone marrow donors. Cohort members were all nominally healthy when sampled, although unrecorded immune exposures were likely present. The donor was CMV seronegative and was included in the group of under 450 seronegative cohort members. Each donor provided a peripheral blood sample, and peripheral blood mononuclear cells were used for TCR beta sequencing. The Qiagen DNeasy Blood Extraction Kit was used to extract genomic DNA from the blood cell samples. V lost 0 bases and J lost 2 bases; the stretch between them is 12 bases long. The CDR3 covers 16 residues, taking in both the cysteine and the phenylalanine. The sequence is cut down to CDR3 DNA, 48 bases in frame from base 1. The CDR1 and CDR2 encoded by the germline V gene (reference sequence) are LNHNV and YYDKDF.

Input material: PBMCs. The rearranged chain carries TRBV15 and TRBJ2-3; the D gene assignment is ambiguous. The TCR was taken from a woman younger than 30 in good health and CMV-seronegative. The DNA reads as follows: TGTGCCACCAGCAGAGAGCGAGGAGTCCACACAGATACGCAGTATTTT. The resulting protein is CATSRERGVHTDTQYF. This CDR3, with the reference TRBV15 and TRBJ2-3 proteins standing in past its ends, gives the full variable domain DAMVIQNPRYQVTQFGKPVTLSCSQTLNHNVMYWYQQKSSQAPKLLFHYYDKDFNNEADTPDNFQSRRPNTSFCFLDIRSPGLGDTAMYLCATSRERGVHTDTQYFGPGTRLTVL.